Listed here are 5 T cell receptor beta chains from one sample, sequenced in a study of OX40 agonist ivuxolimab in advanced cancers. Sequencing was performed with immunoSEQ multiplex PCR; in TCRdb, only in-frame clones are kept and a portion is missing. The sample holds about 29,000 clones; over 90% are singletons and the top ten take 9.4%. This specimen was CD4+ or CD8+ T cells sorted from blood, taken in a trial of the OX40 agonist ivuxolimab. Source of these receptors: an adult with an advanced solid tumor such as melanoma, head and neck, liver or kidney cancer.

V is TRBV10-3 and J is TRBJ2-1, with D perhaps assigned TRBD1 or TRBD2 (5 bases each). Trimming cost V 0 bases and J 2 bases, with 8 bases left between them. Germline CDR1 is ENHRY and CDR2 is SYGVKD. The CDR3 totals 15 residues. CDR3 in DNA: TGTGCCATCAGTGAGTCGGGGGAGACCTACAATGAGCAGTTCTTC. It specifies CAISESGETYNEQFF.

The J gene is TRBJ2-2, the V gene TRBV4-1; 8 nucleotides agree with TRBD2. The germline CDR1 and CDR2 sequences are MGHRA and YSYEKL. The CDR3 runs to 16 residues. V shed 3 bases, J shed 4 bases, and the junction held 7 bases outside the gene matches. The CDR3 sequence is CASSHREGVSTGELFF. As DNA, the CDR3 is TGCGCCAGCAGCCACCGGGAGGGAGTTAGCACCGGGGAGCTGTTTTTT.

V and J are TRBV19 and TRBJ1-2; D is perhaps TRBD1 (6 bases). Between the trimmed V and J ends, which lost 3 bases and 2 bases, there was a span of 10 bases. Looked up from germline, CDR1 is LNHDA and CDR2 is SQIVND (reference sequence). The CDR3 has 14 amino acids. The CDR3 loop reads CASSMLGANYGYTF. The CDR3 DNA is TGTGCCAGTAGTATGCTGGGGGCAAACTATGGCTACACCTTC.

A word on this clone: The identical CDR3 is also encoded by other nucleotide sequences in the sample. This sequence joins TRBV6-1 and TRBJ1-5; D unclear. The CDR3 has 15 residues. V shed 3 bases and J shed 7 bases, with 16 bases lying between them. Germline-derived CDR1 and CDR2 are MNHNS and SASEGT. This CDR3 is CASSDSFFASQPQHF. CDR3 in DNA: TGTGCCAGCAGTGACTCGTTTTTCGCGTCCCAGCCCCAGCATTTT.

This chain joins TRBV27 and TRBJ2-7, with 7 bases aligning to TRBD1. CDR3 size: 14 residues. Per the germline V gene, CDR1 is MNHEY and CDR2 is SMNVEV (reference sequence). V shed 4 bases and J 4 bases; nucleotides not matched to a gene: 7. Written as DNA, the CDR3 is TGTGCCAGCAGTTCATGGGACAGCTATTACGAGCAGTACTTC. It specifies CASSSWDSYYEQYF.